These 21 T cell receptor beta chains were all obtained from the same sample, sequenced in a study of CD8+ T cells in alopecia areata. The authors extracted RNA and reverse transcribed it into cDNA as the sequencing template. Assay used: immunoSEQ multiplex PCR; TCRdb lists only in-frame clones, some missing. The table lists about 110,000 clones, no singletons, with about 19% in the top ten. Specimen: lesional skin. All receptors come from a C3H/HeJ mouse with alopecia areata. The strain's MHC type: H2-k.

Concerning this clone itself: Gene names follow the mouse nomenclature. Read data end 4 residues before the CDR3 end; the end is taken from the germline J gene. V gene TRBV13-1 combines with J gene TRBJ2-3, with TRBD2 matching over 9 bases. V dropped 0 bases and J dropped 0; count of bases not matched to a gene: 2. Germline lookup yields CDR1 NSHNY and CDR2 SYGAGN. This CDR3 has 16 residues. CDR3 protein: CASSDAWGGSAETLYF. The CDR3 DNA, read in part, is TGTGCCAGCAGTGATGCCTGGGGGGGGAGTGCAGAA.

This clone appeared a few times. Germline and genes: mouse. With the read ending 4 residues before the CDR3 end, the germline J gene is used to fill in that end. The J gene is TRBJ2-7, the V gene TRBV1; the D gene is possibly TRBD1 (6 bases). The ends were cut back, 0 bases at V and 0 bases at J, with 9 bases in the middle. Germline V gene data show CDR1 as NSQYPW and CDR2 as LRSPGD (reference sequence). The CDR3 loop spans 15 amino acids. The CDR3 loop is CTCSADSGVSYEQYF. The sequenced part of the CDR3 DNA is TGCACCTGCAGTGCAGATTCAGGGGTCTCCTAT.

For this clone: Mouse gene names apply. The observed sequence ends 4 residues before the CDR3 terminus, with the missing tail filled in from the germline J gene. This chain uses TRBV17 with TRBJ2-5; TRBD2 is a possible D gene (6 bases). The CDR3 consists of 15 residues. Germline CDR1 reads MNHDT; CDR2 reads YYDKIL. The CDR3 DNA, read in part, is TGTGCTAGCAGTAGAGATGTGGGGGTGCCAGAC. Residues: CASSRDVGVPD. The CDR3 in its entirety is CASSRDVGVPDTQYF.

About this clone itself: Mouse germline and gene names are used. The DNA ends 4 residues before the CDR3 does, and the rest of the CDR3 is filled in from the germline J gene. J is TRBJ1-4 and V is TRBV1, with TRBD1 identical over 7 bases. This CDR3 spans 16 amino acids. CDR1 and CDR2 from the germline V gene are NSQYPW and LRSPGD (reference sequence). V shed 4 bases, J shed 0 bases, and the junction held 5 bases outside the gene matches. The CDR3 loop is CTCSERGQISNERLFF. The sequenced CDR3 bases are TGCACCTGCAGTGAGAGGGGACAGATTTCCAACGAA.

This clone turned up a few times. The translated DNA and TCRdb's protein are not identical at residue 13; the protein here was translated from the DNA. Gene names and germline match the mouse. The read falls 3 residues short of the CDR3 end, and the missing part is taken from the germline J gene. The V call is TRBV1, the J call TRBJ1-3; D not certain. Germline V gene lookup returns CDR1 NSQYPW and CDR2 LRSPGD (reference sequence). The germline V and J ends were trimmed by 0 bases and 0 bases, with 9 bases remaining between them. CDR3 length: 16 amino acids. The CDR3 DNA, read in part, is TGCACCTGCAGTGCAGATCTAACAATTTCTGGAAATACG. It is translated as CTCSADLTISGNT. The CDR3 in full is CTCSADLTISGNTLYF.

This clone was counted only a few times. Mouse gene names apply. This chain's CDR3 is CASSGQERGERLFF. CDR3 DNA, as far as it was read: TGTGCCAGCAGTGGACAGGAAAGGGGCGAA. This chain uses TRBV13-3 with TRBJ1-4, with D possibly matching TRBD1 (6 bases). The sequenced fragment ends 4 residues before the CDR3 boundary, so the rest is inferred from the germline J gene. The CDR3 runs to 14 residues. Germline CDR1 reads NNHDY; CDR2 reads SYVADS.

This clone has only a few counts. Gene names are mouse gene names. The covered CDR3 bases are TGTGCCAGCAGTGATGGGCTGGGGGGAAACTAT. It is translated as CASSDGLGGNY. The whole CDR3 sequence is CASSDGLGGNYEQYF. The chain carries TRBV13-3 and TRBJ2-7, with 8 bases fitting TRBD2. With the read ending 4 residues before the CDR3 end, the germline J gene is used to fill in that end. V shed 0 bases and J 3 bases; nucleotides not matched to a gene: 5. The CDR3 consists of 15 residues. The V gene's germline CDR1 is NNHDY and CDR2 SYVADS.

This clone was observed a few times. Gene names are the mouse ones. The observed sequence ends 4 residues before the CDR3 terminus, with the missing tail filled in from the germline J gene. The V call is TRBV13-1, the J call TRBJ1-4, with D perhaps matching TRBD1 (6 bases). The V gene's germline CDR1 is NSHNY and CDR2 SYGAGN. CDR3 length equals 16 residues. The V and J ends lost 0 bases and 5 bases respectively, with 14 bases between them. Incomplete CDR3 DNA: TGTGCCAGCAGTGATGCTCCGGGACATCTTAACGAA. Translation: CASSDAPGHLNE. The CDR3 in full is CASSDAPGHLNERLFF.

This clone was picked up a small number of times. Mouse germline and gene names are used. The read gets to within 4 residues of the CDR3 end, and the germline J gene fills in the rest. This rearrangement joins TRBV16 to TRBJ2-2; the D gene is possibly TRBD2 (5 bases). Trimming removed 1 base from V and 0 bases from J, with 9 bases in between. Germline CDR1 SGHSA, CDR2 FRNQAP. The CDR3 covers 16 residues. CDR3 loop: CASSLGLGANTGQLYF. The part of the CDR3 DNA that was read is TGTGCAAGCAGCTTAGGGCTGGGAGCAAACACCGGG.

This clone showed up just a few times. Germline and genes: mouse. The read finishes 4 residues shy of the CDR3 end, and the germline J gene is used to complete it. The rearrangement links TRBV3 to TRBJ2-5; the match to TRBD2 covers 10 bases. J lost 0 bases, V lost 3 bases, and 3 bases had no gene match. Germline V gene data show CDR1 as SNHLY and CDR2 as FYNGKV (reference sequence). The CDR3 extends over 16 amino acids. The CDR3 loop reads CASSLGLGLNQDTQYF. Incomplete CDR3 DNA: TGTGCCAGCAGCTTGGGACTGGGGCTTAACCAAGAC.

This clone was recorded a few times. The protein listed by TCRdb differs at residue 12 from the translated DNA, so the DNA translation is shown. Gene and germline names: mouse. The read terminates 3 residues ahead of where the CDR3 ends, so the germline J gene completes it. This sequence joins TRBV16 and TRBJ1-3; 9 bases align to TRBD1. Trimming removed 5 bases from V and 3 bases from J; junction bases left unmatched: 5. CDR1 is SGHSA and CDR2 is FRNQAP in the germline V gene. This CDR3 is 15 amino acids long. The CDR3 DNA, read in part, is TGTGCAAGCAGCATCCGGGACAGGGTTGGAAATACG. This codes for CASSIRDRVGNT. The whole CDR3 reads CASSIRDRVGNTLYF.

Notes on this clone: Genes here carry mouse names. This CDR3 is CASSFDTSQNTLYF. Partial CDR3 DNA: TGTGCCAGCAGTTTTGACACTAGTCAAAAC. The chain recombines TRBV13-3 with TRBJ2-4, with D uncertain. The read is 4 residues too short to cover the CDR3 end, so that end is filled in from the germline J gene. V lost 4 bases and J 0 bases, leaving 9 bases between the germline ends. Germline V gene sequence: CDR1 NNHDY, CDR2 SYVADS. The CDR3 has 14 amino acids.

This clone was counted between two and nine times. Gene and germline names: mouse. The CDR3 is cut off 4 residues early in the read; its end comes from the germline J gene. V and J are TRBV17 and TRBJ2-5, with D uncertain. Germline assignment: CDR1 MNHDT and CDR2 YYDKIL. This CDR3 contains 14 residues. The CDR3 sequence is CASSSEGFEDTQYF. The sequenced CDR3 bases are TGTGCTAGCAGTAGTGAGGGTTTCGAAGAC.

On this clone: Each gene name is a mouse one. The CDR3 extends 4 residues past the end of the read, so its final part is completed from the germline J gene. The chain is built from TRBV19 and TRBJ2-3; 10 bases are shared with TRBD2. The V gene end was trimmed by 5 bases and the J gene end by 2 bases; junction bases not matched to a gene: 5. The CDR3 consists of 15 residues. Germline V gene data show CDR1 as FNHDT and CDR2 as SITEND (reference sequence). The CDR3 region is CASSLDWGVAETLYF. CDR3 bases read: TGTGCCAGCAGCCTTGACTGGGGGGTTGCAGAA.

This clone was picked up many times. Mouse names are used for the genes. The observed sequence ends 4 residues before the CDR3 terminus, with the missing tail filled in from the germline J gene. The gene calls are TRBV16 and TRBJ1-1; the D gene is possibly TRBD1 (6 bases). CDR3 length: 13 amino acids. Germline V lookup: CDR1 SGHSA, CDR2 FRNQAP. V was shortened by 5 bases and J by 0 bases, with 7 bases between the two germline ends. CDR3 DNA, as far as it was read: TGTGCAAGCAGCCGGGACACAAACACA. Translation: CASSRDTNT. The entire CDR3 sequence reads CASSRDTNTEVFF. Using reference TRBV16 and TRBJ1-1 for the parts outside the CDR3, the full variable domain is NAGVIQTPRHKVTGKGQEATLWCEPISGHSAVFWYRQTIVQGLEFLTYFRNQAPIDDSGMPKERFSAQMPNQSHSTLKIQSTQPQDSAVYLCASSRDTNTEVFFGKGTRLTVV.

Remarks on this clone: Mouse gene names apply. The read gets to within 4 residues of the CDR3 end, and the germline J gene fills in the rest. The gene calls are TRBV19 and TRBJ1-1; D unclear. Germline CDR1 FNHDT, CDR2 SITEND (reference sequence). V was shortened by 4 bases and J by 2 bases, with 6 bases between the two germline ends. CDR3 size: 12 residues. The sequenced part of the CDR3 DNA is TGTGCCAGCAGTCCTTCCAACACA. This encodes CASSPSNT. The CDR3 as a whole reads CASSPSNTEVFF. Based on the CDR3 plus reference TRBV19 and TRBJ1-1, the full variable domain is GGIITQTPKFLIGQEGQKLTLKCQQNFNHDTMYWYRQDSGKGLRLIYYSITENDLQKGDLSEGYDASREKKSSFSLTVTSAQKNEMAVFLCASSPSNTEVFFGKGTRLTVV.

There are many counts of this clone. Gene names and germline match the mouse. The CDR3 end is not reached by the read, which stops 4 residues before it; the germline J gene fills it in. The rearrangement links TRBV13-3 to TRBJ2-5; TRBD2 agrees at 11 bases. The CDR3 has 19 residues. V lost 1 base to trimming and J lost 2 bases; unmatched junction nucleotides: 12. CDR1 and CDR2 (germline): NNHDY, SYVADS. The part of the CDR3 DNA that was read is TGTGCCAGCAGTGATAGAGGGACAGGAGACTGGGGGGGCCAAGAC. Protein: CASSDRGTGDWGGQD. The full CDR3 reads CASSDRGTGDWGGQDTQYF.

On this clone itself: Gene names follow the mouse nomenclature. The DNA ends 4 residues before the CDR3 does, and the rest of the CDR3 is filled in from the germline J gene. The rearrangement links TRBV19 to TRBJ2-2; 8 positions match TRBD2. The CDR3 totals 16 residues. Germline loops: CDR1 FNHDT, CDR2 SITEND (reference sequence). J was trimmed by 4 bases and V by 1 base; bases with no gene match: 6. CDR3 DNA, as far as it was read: TGTGCCAGCAGTATAACCGGGGGGGCGGGCACCGGG. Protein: CASSITGGAGTG. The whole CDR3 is CASSITGGAGTGQLYF.

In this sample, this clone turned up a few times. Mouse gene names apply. The CDR3 sequence is CASSGGTQANSDYTF. Incomplete CDR3 DNA: TGTGCCAGCAGTGGGGGGACACAAGCAAACTCC. V gene TRBV13-3 combines with J gene TRBJ1-2; D may be TRBD1 (6 bases). The DNA ends 4 residues before the CDR3 does, and the rest of the CDR3 is filled in from the germline J gene. Germline lookup yields CDR1 NNHDY and CDR2 SYVADS. CDR3 length: 15 residues. Trimming stripped 3 bases from V and 0 bases from J, with 12 bases between.

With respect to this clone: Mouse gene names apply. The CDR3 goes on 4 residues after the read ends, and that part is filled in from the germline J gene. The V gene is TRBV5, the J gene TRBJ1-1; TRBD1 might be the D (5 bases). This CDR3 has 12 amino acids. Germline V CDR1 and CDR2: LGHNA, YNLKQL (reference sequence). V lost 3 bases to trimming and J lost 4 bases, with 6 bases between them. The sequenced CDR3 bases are TGTGCCAGCAGCCACGACAGCACA. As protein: CASSHDST. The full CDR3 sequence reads CASSHDSTEVFF.

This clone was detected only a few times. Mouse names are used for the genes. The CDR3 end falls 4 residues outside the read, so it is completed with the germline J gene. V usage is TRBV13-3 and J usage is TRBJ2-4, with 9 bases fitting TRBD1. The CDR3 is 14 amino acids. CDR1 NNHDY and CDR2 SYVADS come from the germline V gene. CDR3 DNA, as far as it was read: TGTGCCAGCAGGACCTCCGGGACAGGGAAC. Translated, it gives CASRTSGTGN. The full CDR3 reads CASRTSGTGNTLYF.